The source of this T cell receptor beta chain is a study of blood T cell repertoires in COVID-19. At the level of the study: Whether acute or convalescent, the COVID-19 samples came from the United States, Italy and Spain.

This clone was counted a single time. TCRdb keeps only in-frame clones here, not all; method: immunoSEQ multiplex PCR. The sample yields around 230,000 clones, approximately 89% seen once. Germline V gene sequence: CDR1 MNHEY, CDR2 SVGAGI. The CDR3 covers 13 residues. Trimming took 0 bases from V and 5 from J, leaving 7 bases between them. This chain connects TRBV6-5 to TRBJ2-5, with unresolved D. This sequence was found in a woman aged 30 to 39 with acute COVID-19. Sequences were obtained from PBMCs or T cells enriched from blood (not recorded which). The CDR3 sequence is CASSYSSPETQYF. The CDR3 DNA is TGTGCCAGCAGTTACTCGAGTCCGGAGACCCAGTACTTC.